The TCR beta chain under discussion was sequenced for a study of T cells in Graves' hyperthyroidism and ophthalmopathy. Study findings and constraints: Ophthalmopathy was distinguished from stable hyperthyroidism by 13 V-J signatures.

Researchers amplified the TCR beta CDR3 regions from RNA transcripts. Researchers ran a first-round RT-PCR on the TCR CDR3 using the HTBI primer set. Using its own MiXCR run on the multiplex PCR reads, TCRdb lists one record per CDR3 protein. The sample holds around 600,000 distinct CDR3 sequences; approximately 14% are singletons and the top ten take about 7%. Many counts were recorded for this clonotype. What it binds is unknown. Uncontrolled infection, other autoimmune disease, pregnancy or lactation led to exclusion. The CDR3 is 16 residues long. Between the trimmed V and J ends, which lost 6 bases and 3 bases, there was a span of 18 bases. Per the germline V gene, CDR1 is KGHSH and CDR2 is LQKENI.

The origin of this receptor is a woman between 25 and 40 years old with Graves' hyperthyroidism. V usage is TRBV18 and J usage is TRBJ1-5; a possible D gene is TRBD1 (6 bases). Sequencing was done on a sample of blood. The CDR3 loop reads CASSPRSDRSNQPQHF. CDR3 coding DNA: TGTGCCAGCTCTCCTCGGTCTGACAGGTCCAATCAGCCCCAGCATTTT. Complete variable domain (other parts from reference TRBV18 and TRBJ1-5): NAGVMQNPRHLVRRRGQEARLRCSPMKGHSHVYWYRQLPEEGLKFMVYLQKENIIDESGMPKERFSAEFPKEGPSILRIQQVVRGDSAAYFCASSPRSDRSNQPQHFGDGTRLSIL.